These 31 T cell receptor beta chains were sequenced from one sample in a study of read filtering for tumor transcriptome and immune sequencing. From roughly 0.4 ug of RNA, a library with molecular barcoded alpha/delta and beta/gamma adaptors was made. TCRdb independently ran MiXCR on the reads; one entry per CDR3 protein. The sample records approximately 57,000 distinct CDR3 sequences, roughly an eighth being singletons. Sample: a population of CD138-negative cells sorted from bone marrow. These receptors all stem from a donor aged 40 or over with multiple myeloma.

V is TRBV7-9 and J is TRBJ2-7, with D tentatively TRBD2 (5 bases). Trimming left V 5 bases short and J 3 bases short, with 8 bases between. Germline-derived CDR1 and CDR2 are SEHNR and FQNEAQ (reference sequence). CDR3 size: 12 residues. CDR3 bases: TGTGCCAGCAGCATGGAGGTCTACGAGCAGTACTTC. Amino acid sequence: CASSMEVYEQYF.

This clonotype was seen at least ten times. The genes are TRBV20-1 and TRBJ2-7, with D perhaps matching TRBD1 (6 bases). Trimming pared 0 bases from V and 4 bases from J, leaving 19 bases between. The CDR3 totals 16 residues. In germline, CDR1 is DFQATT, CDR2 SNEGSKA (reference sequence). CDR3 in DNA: TGCAGTGCTAGAGATCTTCCAGGGGCCCTATCTTACGAGCAGTACTTC. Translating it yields CSARDLPGALSYEQYF.

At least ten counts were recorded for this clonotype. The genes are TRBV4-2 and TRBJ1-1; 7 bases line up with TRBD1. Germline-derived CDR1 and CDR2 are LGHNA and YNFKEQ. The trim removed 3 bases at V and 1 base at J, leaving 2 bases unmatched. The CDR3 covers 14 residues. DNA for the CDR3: TGTGCCAGCAGCCACGGGACAGCGAACACTGAAGCTTTCTTT. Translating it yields CASSHGTANTEAFF.

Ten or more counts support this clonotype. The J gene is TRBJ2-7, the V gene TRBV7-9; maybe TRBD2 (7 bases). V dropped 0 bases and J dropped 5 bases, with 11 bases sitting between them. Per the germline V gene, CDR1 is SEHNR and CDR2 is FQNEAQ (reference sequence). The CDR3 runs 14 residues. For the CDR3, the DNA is TGTGCCAGCAGCTTAGCGGGGGGGGGCCACGAGCAGTACTTC. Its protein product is CASSLAGGGHEQYF.

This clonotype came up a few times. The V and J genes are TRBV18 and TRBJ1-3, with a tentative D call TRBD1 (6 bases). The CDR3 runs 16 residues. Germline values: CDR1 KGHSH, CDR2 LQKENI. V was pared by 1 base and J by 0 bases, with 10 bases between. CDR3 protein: CASSPRDTNSGNTIYF. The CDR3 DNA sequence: TGTGCCAGCTCACCACGGGACACCAACTCTGGAAACACCATATATTTT.

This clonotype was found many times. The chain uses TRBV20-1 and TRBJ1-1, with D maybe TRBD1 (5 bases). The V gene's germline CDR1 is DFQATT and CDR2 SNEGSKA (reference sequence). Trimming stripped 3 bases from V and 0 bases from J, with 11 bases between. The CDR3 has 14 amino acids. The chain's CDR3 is CSASRERVNTEAFF. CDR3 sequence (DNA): TGCAGTGCTAGCAGGGAGAGGGTGAACACTGAAGCTTTCTTT.

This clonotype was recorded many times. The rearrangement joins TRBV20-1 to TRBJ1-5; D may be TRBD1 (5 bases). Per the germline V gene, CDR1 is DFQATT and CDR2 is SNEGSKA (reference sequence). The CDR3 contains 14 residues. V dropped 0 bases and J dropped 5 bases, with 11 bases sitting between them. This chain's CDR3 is CSARDGGGDQPQHF. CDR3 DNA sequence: TGCAGTGCTAGAGATGGGGGGGGAGATCAGCCCCAGCATTTT.

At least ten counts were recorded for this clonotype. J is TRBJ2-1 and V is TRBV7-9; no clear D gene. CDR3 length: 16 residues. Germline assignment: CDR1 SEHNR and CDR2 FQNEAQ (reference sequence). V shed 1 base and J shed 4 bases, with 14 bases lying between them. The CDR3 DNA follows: TGTGCCAGCAGCTTAGTCCCCAGCTCCCGATACAATGAGCAGTTCTTC. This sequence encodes CASSLVPSSRYNEQFF.

CDR3 region: CASSLGAISNQPQHF. The CDR3 nucleotides read TGTGCCAGCAGCTTGGGGGCTATTAGCAATCAGCCCCAGCATTTT. The chain recombines TRBV5-6 with TRBJ1-5; D remains ambiguous. The CDR3 consists of 15 residues. Germline V gene sequence: CDR1 SGHDT, CDR2 YYEEEE. V gave up 0 bases and J gave up 0 bases, with 7 bases separating them. Full variable domain (missing parts from reference TRBV5-6 and TRBJ1-5): DAGVTQSPTHLIKTRGQQVTLRCSPKSGHDTVSWYQQALGQGPQFIFQYYEEEERQRGNFPDRFSGHQFPNYSSELNVNALLLGDSALYLCASSLGAISNQPQHFGDGTRLSIL.

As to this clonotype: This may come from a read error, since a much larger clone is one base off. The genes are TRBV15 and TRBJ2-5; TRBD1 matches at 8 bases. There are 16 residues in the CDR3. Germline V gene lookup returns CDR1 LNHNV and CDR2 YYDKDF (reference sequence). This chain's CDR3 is CATGRAPAGGMETQYF. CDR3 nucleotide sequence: TGTGCCACCGGCAGAGCTCCGGCAGGGGGCATGGAGACCCAGTACTTC.

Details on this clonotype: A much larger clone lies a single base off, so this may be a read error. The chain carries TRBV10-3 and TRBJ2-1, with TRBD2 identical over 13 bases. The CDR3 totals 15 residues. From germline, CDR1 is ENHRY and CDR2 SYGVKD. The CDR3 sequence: CATTELAGGQNGQFF. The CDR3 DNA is TGTGCCACGACTGAACTAGCGGGGGGGCAGAATGGGCAGTTCTTC.

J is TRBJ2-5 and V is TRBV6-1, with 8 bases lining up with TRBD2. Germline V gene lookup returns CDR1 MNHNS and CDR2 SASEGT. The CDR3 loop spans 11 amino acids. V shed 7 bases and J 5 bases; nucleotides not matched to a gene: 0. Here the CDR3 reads CASTGGETQYF. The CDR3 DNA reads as TGTGCCAGCACGGGGGGGGAGACCCAGTACTTC.

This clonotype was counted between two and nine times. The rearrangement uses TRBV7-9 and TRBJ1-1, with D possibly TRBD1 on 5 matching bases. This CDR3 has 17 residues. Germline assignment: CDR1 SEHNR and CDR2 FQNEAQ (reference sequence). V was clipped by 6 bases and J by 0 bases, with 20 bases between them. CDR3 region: CASREVGHDRMNTEAFF. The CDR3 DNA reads TGTGCCAGCAGGGAGGTAGGACATGACCGAATGAACACTGAAGCTTTCTTT.

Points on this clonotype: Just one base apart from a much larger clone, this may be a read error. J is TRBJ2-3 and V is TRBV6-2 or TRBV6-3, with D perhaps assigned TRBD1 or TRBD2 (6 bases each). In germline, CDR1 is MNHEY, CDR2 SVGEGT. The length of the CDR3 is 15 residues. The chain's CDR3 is CASRRGVVSTGTQYF. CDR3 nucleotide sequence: TGTGCCAGCAGAAGGGGGGTCGTCAGCACAGGTACGCAGTATTTT.

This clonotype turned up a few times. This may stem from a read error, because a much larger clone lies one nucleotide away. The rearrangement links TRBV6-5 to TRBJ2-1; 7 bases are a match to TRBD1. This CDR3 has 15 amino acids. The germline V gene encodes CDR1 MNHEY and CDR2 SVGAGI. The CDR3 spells CAGSETGTVYNEQFF. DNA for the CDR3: TGTGCCGGCAGCGAAACGGGGACAGTGTACAATGAGCAGTTCTTC.

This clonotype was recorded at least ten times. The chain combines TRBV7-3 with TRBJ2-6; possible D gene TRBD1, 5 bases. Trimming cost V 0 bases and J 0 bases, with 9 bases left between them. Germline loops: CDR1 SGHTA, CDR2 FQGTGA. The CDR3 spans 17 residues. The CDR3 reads CASSLTGDSSGANVLTF. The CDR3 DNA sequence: TGTGCCAGCAGCTTAACCGGCGACAGCTCTGGGGCCAACGTCCTGACTTTC. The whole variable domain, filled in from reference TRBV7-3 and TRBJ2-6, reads GAGVSQTPSNKVTEKGKYVELRCDPISGHTALYWYRQSLGQGPEFLIYFQGTGAADDSGLPNDRFFAVRPEGSVSTLKIQRTERGDSAVYLCASSLTGDSSGANVLTFGAGSRLTVL.

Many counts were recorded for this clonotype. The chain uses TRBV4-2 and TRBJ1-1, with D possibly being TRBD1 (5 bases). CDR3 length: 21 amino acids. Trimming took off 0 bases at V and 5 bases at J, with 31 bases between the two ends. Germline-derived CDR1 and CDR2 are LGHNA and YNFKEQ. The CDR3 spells CASSQESGQGGRRGGGTEAFF. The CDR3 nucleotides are TGTGCCAGCAGCCAAGAGAGCGGGCAGGGTGGCCGGAGGGGAGGAGGGACTGAAGCTTTCTTT.

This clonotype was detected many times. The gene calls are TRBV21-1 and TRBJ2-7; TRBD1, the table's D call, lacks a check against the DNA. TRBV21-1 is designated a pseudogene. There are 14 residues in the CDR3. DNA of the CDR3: TGTGCCAGCGGCCGAACAGGGTCCCCCTACGAGCAGTACTTC. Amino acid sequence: CASGRTGSPYEQYF.

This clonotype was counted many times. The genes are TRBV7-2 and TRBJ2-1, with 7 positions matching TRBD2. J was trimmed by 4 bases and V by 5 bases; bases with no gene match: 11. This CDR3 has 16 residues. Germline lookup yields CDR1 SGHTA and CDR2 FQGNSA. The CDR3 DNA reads TGTGCCAGCAGCCCGAAGTCCAGCGGGGTGTACAATGAGCAGTTCTTC. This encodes CASSPKSSGVYNEQFF.

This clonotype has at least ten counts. The chain's CDR3 is CASGHSGTEAFF. DNA for the CDR3: TGTGCCAGCGGGCATTCTGGCACTGAAGCTTTCTTT. V is TRBV11-2 and J is TRBJ1-1, with no clear D. V lost 8 bases and J 4 bases, leaving 11 bases between the germline ends. CDR1 is SGHAT and CDR2 is FQNNGV in the germline V gene. This CDR3 has 12 residues.

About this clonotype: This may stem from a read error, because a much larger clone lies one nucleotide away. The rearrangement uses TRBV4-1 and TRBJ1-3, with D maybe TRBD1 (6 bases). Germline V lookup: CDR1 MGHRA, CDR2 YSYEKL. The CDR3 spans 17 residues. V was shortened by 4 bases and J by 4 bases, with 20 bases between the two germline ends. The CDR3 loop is CASSRDSYRVLGNTIYF. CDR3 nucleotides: TGCGCCAGCAGCCGAGATTCGTACAGGGTCCTCGGAAACACCATATATTTT.

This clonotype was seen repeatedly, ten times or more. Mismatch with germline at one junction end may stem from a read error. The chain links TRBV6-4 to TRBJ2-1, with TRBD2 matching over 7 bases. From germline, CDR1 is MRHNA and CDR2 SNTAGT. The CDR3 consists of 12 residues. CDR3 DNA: TGTGCCAGCAGATCCGCGGGGGATGAGCAGCTCTTC. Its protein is CASRSAGDEQLF.

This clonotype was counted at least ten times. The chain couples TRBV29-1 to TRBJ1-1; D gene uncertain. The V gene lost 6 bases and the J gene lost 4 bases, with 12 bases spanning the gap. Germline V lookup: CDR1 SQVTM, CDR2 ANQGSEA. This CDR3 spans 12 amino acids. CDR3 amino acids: CSVSTVGTEAFF. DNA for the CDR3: TGCAGCGTCTCAACTGTGGGCACTGAAGCTTTCTTT.

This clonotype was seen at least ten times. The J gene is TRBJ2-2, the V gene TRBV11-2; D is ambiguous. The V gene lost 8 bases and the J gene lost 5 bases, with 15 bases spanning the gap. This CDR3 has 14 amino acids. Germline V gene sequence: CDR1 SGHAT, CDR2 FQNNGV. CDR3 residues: CASASLPKTGELFF. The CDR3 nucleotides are TGTGCCAGCGCCTCCCTACCCAAAACCGGGGAGCTGTTTTTT.

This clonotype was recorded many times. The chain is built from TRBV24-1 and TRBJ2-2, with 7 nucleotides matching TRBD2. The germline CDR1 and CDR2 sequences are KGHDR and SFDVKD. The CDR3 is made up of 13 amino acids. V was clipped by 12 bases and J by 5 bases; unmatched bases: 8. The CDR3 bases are TGTGCCTCCACCGGGACTATGACCGGGGAGCTGTTTTTT. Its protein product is CASTGTMTGELFF.

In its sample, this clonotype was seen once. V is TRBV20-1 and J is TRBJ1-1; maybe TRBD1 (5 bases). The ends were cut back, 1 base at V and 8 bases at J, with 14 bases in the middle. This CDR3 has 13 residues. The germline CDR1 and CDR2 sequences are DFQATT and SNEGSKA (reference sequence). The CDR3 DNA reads TGCAGTGCTAGAGGACAGCTAAACGCAGAAGCTTTCTTT. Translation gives CSARGQLNAEAFF.

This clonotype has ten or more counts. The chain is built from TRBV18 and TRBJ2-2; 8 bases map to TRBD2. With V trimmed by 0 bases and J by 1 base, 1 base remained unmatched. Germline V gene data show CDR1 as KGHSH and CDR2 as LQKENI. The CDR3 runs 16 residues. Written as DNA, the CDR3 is TGTGCCAGCTCACCACCAAGCGGGGGGAACACCGGGGAGCTGTTTTTT. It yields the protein CASSPPSGGNTGELFF.

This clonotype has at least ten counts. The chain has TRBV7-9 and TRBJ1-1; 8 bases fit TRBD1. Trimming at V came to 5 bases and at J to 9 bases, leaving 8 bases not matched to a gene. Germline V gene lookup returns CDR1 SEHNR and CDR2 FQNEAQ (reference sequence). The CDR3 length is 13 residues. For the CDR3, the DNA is TGTGCCAGCAGCGCATGGGACAGGCCGAAAGCTTTCTTT. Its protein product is CASSAWDRPKAFF.

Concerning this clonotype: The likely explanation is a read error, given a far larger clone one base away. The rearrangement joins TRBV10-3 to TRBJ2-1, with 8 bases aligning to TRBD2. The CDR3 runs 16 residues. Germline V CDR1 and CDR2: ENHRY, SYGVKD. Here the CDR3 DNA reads TGCGCCGGCAGTGGGGGGTTAGCGGGGCGCTACAATGAGCAGTTCTTC. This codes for CAGSGGLAGRYNEQFF.

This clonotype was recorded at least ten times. The CDR3 bases are TGTGCCAGCAGTGGACTCCGGGGCACTGAAGCTTTCTTT. Protein: CASSGLRGTEAFF. The V and J genes are TRBV11-1 and TRBJ1-1; no firm D call. The germline V gene has CDR1 SGHAT and CDR2 FQDESV (reference sequence). The CDR3 contains 13 residues. With 6 bases removed from V and 4 bases from J, the gap between germline ends came to 12 bases.

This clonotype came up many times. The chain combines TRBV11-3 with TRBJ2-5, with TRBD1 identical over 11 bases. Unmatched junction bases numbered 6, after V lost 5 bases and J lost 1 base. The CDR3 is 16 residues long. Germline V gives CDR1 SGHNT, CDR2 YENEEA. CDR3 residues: CASSLGQGARQETQYF. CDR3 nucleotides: TGTGCCAGCAGCCTAGGACAGGGGGCGCGCCAAGAGACCCAGTACTTC.